The next 26 T cell receptor beta chains were all read from a single sample in a study of T cell repertoires in cytomegalovirus infection. One entry per CDR3 protein results from TCRdb running MiXCR on the reads. Here the sample spans about 260,000 distinct CDR3 sequences, roughly 13% being singletons. Material: PBMCs. These receptors all come from a human donor in good health (CMV status not recorded). Some clones in this sample may be carry-over from other donors' samples.

This clonotype was seen only a few times. V is TRBV19 and J is TRBJ1-1, with D uncertain. Germline V gene lookup returns CDR1 LNHDA and CDR2 SQIVND (reference sequence). The CDR3 covers 14 residues. V was clipped by 9 bases and J by 0 bases, with 14 bases between them. The CDR3 protein is CASSRLFMNTEAFF. The CDR3 DNA is TGTGCCAGCTCCCGACTCTTCATGAACACTGAAGCTTTCTTT.

This chain links TRBV7-9 with TRBJ2-3; D not certain. This CDR3 is built from 14 residues. Trimming removed 3 bases from V and 3 bases from J, with 10 bases in between. Germline CDR1 reads SEHNR; CDR2 reads FQNEAQ (reference sequence). CDR3 nucleotide sequence: TGTGCCAGCAGCTTTGATCTCCTGACAGATACGCAGTATTTT. The encoded protein is CASSFDLLTDTQYF.

This clonotype was recorded many times. The V gene is TRBV5-1, the J gene TRBJ2-7, with TRBD2 identical over 7 bases. The junction had 5 bases not matched to a gene; V was cut back by 4 bases and J by 1 base. The CDR3 has 14 residues. Germline CDR1 and CDR2: SGHRS and YFSETQ. The CDR3 spells CASSLDGGSYEQYF. The DNA of the CDR3 is TGCGCCAGCAGCCTCGACGGGGGGTCCTACGAGCAGTACTTC.

Only a few counts were recorded for this clonotype. The CDR3 spells CASRGGAQELFF. CDR3 coding DNA: TGTGCCAGCAGGGGGGGGGCTCAAGAACTGTTTTTT. The V and J genes are TRBV6-5 and TRBJ1-4; D possibly corresponds to TRBD1 (6 bases). CDR1 MNHEY and CDR2 SVGAGI come from the germline V gene. Trimming removed 6 bases from V and 12 bases from J, with 14 bases in between. The CDR3 has 12 amino acids.

This chain links TRBV2 with TRBJ2-7; 10 bases are shared with TRBD1. V lost 10 bases and J lost 5; bases outside the gene matches: 8. This CDR3 has 13 amino acids. Germline CDR1 SNHLY, CDR2 FYNNEI. The CDR3 DNA reads as TGTGCCACCAGGACAGGGGGAAGCGACGAGCAGTACTTC. It encodes CATRTGGSDEQYF.

This clonotype has at least ten counts. This chain joins TRBV7-9 and TRBJ2-1; TRBD2 aligns across 8 bases. Unmatched junction bases numbered 4, after V lost 3 bases and J lost 0 bases. The CDR3 length is 16 residues. Looked up from germline, CDR1 is SEHNR and CDR2 is FQNEAQ (reference sequence). The CDR3 here is CASSFTSGLSYNEQFF. Written as DNA, the CDR3 is TGTGCCAGCAGCTTCACTAGCGGCCTCTCCTACAATGAGCAGTTCTTC.

This clonotype was picked up a small number of times. V gene TRBV29-1 combines with J gene TRBJ1-3, with D perhaps TRBD1 (6 bases). Germline assignment: CDR1 SQVTM and CDR2 ANQGSEA. The CDR3 covers 13 residues. V was trimmed by 4 bases and J by 2 bases, leaving 9 bases between them. The CDR3 is CSVADRTGNTIYF. DNA of the CDR3: TGCAGCGTTGCGGACAGAACTGGAAACACCATATATTTT.

This clonotype was found many times. V is TRBV12-3 or TRBV12-4 and J is TRBJ2-3, with D unresolved. The CDR3 length is 14 residues. Trimming took 2 bases from V and 0 from J, leaving 6 bases between them. Here the CDR3 reads CASSLYTSTDTQYF. The CDR3 DNA sequence: TGTGCCAGCAGTTTATATACCAGCACAGATACGCAGTATTTT.

This sequence joins TRBV29-1 and TRBJ2-1; tentative D call: TRBD2 (6 bases). The germline V and J ends were trimmed by 5 bases and 12 bases, with 20 bases remaining between them. CDR1 is SQVTM, CDR2 ANQGSEA, per germline. The CDR3 covers 13 residues. CDR3 residues: CSVTRDVRRGQFF. The CDR3 DNA follows: TGCAGCGTTACACGGGACGTGCGGCGGGGGCAGTTCTTC.

The sample holds a few counts of this clonotype. The chain combines TRBV20-1 with TRBJ2-5; 8 nucleotides match TRBD2. The length of the CDR3 is 15 residues. The germline gives CDR1 DFQATT, CDR2 SNEGSKA (reference sequence). V dropped 6 bases and J dropped 5; count of bases not matched to a gene: 14. The CDR3 bases are TGCAGTGCCCGCAGGGGCCGGGGGGGAAGGGAGACCCAGTACTTC. Translation: CSARRGRGGRETQYF.

This clonotype was seen ten or more times. This sequence joins TRBV7-2 and TRBJ2-7, with TRBD1 matching over 7 bases. With V trimmed by 4 bases and J by 3 bases, 9 bases remained unmatched. This CDR3 comprises 15 residues. CDR1 SGHTA and CDR2 FQGNSA come from the germline V gene. The CDR3 sequence: CASSSEGGFFYEQYF. CDR3 DNA: TGTGCCAGCAGCTCCGAAGGGGGCTTCTTCTACGAGCAGTACTTC.

This clonotype was picked up a small number of times. The rearrangement joins TRBV29-1 to TRBJ1-2, with 8 bases matching TRBD1. The CDR3 is 13 residues long. V gave up 5 bases and J gave up 6 bases; unmatched junction bases: 8. Looked up from germline, CDR1 is SQVTM and CDR2 is ANQGSEA. CDR3 coding DNA: TGCAGCGTTCCCGCAGGGGGCGTACATGGCTACACCTTC. Translation: CSVPAGGVHGYTF.

This clonotype was observed a handful of times. The CDR3 protein is CATSSRDSQETQYF. In nucleotides, the CDR3 is TGTGCCACCAGCAGTAGAGATTCACAAGAGACCCAGTACTTC. This chain connects TRBV15 to TRBJ2-5, with D hard to call. Trimming removed 3 bases at V and 2 bases at J, with 10 bases between. Germline V gene data show CDR1 as LNHNV and CDR2 as YYDKDF (reference sequence). This CDR3 spans 14 amino acids.

This chain links TRBV18 with TRBJ2-5; tentative D call: TRBD2 (6 bases). Germline V lookup: CDR1 KGHSH, CDR2 LQKENI. The CDR3 extends over 15 amino acids. The V end lost 3 bases, the J end lost 1 base, and 12 bases lay between the germline ends. CDR3 in amino acids: CASSPVASVQETQYF. The CDR3 DNA is TGTGCCAGCTCACCTGTGGCTAGCGTCCAAGAGACCCAGTACTTC.

V and J are TRBV2 and TRBJ2-3; 9 nucleotides agree with TRBD2. This CDR3 has 15 amino acids. Germline CDR1 and CDR2: SNHLY and FYNNEI. The trim removed 3 bases at V and 4 bases at J, leaving 5 bases unmatched. The CDR3 loop reads CASSETRGGPDTQYF. CDR3 in DNA: TGTGCCAGCAGTGAGACGCGGGGGGGCCCAGATACGCAGTATTTT.

Written as DNA, the CDR3 is TGCGCCAGCAGCTTAGTCTCCCAAGAGACCCAGTACTTC. Encoded protein: CASSLVSQETQYF. The rearrangement links TRBV5-1 to TRBJ2-5; D not resolved. CDR1 SGHRS and CDR2 YFSETQ come from the germline V gene. This CDR3 is 13 amino acids long. V lost 2 bases to trimming and J lost 1 base, with 6 bases between them.

The chain uses TRBV20-1 and TRBJ2-2; TRBD1 matches 9 bases. Looked up from germline, CDR1 is DFQATT and CDR2 is SNEGSKA (reference sequence). The CDR3 runs 15 residues. The V gene end was trimmed by 3 bases and the J gene end by 3 bases; junction bases not matched to a gene: 5. In DNA, the CDR3 is TGCAGTGCTAGGCGGGACAGGGCCTACACCGGGGAGCTGTTTTTT. It codes for CSARRDRAYTGELFF.

This clonotype was seen ten or more times. CDR3 sequence reads: CASSLTEGQGLGEQFF. In DNA, the CDR3 is TGTGCCAGCAGCTTAACTGAGGGACAGGGGCTCGGTGAGCAGTTCTTC. This sequence joins TRBV7-8 and TRBJ2-1; TRBD1 matches 10 bases. V shed 2 bases, J shed 9 bases, and the junction held 10 bases outside the gene matches. CDR1 and CDR2 from the germline V gene are SGHVS and FQNEAQ. The CDR3 loop spans 16 amino acids.

This clonotype has ten or more counts. The genes are TRBV7-2 and TRBJ2-6, with D uncertain. The CDR3 loop spans 15 amino acids. Trimming took 7 bases from V and 2 from J, leaving 12 bases between them. The germline V gene has CDR1 SGHTA and CDR2 FQGNSA. In nucleotides, the CDR3 is TGTGCCAGCACCAACAACCCGGCTGGGGCCAACGTCCTGACTTTC. Residues: CASTNNPAGANVLTF. The variable domain in full, with the rest retrieved from reference TRBV7-2 and TRBJ2-6, is GAGVSQSPSNKVTEKGKDVELRCDPISGHTALYWYRQSLGQGLEFLIYFQGNSAPDKSGLPSDRFSAERTGGSVSTLTIQRTQQEDSAVYLCASTNNPAGANVLTFGAGSRLTVL.

Details on this clonotype: The CDR3 does not end in the conserved phenylalanine or tryptophan, so this is likely a read error. This sequence joins TRBV25-1 and TRBJ1-1; 7 bases match TRBD1. This CDR3 is built from 14 residues. The junction had 12 bases not matched to a gene; V was cut back by 4 bases and J by 10 bases. In germline, CDR1 is MGHDK, CDR2 SYGVNS. The CDR3 DNA is TGTGCCAGCAGTGCACCGACAGGGACTTCGGGAGCTTTCTAT. Translating gives CASSAPTGTSGAFY.

This clonotype was counted a few times. The gene calls are TRBV2 and TRBJ2-7; D is unclear. Trimming took off 1 base at V and 4 bases at J, with 14 bases between the two ends. Germline-derived CDR1 and CDR2 are SNHLY and FYNNEI. This CDR3 comprises 15 residues. The CDR3 reads CASSEGVARLYEQYF. In DNA, the CDR3 is TGTGCCAGCAGTGAAGGGGTAGCAAGGTTGTACGAGCAGTACTTC.

This clonotype came up many times. The V gene is TRBV10-3, the J gene TRBJ2-7, with D maybe TRBD1 (5 bases). The CDR3 is 15 amino acids. Trimming took off 4 bases at V and 6 bases at J, with 19 bases between the two ends. The germline V gene has CDR1 ENHRY and CDR2 SYGVKD. Here the CDR3 reads CAISVNRKQPGEQYF. The CDR3 nucleotides are TGTGCCATCAGTGTCAACAGGAAGCAGCCGGGCGAGCAGTACTTC.

This clonotype was recorded many times. The chain links TRBV7-9 to TRBJ1-1; the D is unclear. The V and J ends lost 2 bases and 3 bases respectively, with 10 bases between them. Germline CDR1 is SEHNR and CDR2 is FQNEAQ (reference sequence). This CDR3 region has 14 residues. For the CDR3, the DNA is TGTGCCAGCAGCTTATTGGCTGGAGACACTGAAGCTTTCTTT. It is translated as CASSLLAGDTEAFF.

This clonotype has only a few counts. This chain joins TRBV5-4 and TRBJ2-1; TRBD2 matches 7 bases. The germline V gene encodes CDR1 SGHNT and CDR2 YYREEE (reference sequence). V trimming: 5 bases; J trimming: 2 bases; junction bases outside the gene matches: 7. This CDR3 has 15 residues. For the CDR3, the DNA is TGTGCCAGCAGAGACGGGGGGTCAACCTACAATGAGCAGTTCTTC. Protein product: CASRDGGSTYNEQFF.

This clonotype was recorded many times. V gene TRBV14 combines with J gene TRBJ2-7; D gene ambiguous. The CDR3 has 11 amino acids. Germline V gene lookup returns CDR1 SGHDN and CDR2 FVKESK. V shed 6 bases and J shed 5 bases, with 8 bases lying between them. Written as DNA, the CDR3 is TGTGCCAGCAGTCGAGCCCACGAGCAGTACTTC. Amino acids: CASSRAHEQYF.

This clonotype was seen more than once but under ten times. CDR3 in DNA: TGTGCCAGCAGTTTATGGGCTAGCGATCCGGGGACCCAGTACTTC. Translated: CASSLWASDPGTQYF. This chain links TRBV28 with TRBJ2-5; D might be TRBD2 (6 bases). The CDR3 consists of 15 residues. V lost 0 bases and J lost 7, with 15 bases in between. Germline V CDR1 and CDR2: MDHEN, SYDVKM.